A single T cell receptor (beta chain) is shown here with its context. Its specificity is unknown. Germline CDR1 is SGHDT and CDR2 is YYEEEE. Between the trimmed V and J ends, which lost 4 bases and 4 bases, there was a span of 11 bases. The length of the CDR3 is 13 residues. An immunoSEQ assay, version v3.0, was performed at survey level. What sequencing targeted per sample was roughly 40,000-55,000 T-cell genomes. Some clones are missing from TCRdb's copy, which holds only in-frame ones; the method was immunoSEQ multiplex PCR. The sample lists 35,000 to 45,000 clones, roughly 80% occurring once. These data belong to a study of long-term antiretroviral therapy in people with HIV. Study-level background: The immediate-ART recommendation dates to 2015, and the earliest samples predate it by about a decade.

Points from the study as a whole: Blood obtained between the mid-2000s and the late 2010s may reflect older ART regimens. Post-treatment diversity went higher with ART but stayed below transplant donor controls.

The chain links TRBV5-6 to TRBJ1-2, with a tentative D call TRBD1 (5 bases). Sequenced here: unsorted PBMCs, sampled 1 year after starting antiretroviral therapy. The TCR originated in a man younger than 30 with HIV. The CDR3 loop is CASSPRELYGYTF. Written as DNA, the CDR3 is TGTGCCAGCAGCCCCAGGGAACTCTATGGCTACACCTTC.